These 28 T cell receptor beta chains came from one sample sequenced in a study of blood T cell repertoires in COVID-19. The data were produced by immunoSEQ multiplex PCR, yet TCRdb's version contains in-frame clones alone and is incomplete. The sample holds approximately 190,000 clones; about 88% are singletons and the top ten take less than 7.5%. Sequencing was carried out using peripheral blood. The receptors stem from a woman in her forties who had recovered from COVID-19.

The chain is built from TRBV18 and TRBJ1-1, with TRBD1 matching over 9 bases. Losses at the gene ends were 6 bases for V and 7 bases for J; bases not matched to a gene: 9. Germline CDR1 and CDR2: KGHSH and LQKENI. The CDR3 consists of 14 residues. The CDR3 bases are TGTGCCAGCTCCCCGGACAGGGGCGACTATGAAGCTTTCTTT. This translates into CASSPDRGDYEAFF.

This clone turned up a few times. This chain uses TRBV6-5 with TRBJ2-3; D is possibly TRBD1 (6 bases). Trimming removed 1 base at V and 4 bases at J, with 15 bases between. Germline V gene lookup returns CDR1 MNHEY and CDR2 SVGAGI. This CDR3 has 16 amino acids. The CDR3 sequence is CASSYLLGGRADTQYF. The DNA for the CDR3 is TGTGCCAGCAGTTACTTGCTAGGGGGTCGGGCAGATACGCAGTATTTT.

This clone was observed a single time. The chain is built from TRBV6-5 and TRBJ1-1, with 8 bases that match TRBD1. From germline, CDR1 is MNHEY and CDR2 SVGAGI. Trimming cost V 0 bases and J 6 bases; bases outside gene matches: 6. CDR3 size: 15 residues. The CDR3 nucleotides are TGTGCCAGCAGTTACTCCGGACAGGGTGATGCTGAAGCTTTCTTT. Protein: CASSYSGQGDAEAFF.

The rearrangement joins TRBV27 to TRBJ2-7; a possible D gene is TRBD2 (6 bases). V lost 0 bases and J lost 2, with 14 bases in between. Germline CDR1 MNHEY, CDR2 SMNVEV (reference sequence). The CDR3 spans 16 residues. DNA for the CDR3: TGTGCCAGCAGTTTATCAATTACTGCGGGACCCTACGAGCAGTACTTC. Translation: CASSLSITAGPYEQYF.

The chain combines TRBV29-1 with TRBJ1-2; D not certain. This CDR3 region has 11 residues. The V gene's germline CDR1 is SQVTM and CDR2 ANQGSEA. V was pared by 3 bases and J by 4 bases, with 6 bases between. In nucleotides, the CDR3 is TGCAGCGTTGATCCCAGCTATGGCTACACCTTC. It is translated as CSVDPSYGYTF.

The V and J genes are TRBV2 and TRBJ1-5; D gene unclear. The CDR3 has 15 amino acids. The germline V and J ends were trimmed by 6 bases and 0 bases, with 12 bases remaining between them. The germline gives CDR1 SNHLY, CDR2 FYNNEI. The CDR3 loop is CASRGGPNSNQPQHF. DNA of the CDR3: TGTGCCAGCAGGGGAGGGCCTAATAGCAATCAGCCCCAGCATTTT. Combining the CDR3 with reference TRBV2 and TRBJ1-5 gives the whole variable domain EPEVTQTPSHQVTQMGQEVILRCVPISNHLYFYWYRQILGQKVEFLVSFYNNEISEKSEIFDDQFSVERPDGSNFTLKIRSTKLEDSAMYFCASRGGPNSNQPQHFGDGTRLSIL.

This clone occurred a few times. The genes are TRBV18 and TRBJ1-1; D is perhaps TRBD1 (6 bases). The length of the CDR3 is 16 residues. CDR1 is KGHSH and CDR2 is LQKENI in the germline V gene. V was cut by 8 bases and J by 1 base, with 20 bases left in between. DNA of the CDR3: TGTGCCAGCACCCCGTCTTCTTTGGACAGGAACACTGAAGCTTTCTTT. Its protein product is CASTPSSLDRNTEAFF.

V usage is TRBV7-9 and J usage is TRBJ2-1; no firm D call. V was cut by 5 bases and J by 5 bases, with 16 bases left in between. Germline-derived CDR1 and CDR2 are SEHNR and FQNEAQ (reference sequence). The CDR3 contains 15 residues. CDR3 amino acids: CASSPLRLADNEQFF. The DNA of the CDR3 is TGTGCCAGCAGCCCACTAAGGCTGGCGGACAATGAGCAGTTCTTC.

This sequence joins TRBV11-2 and TRBJ1-5, with D uncertain. The ends were cut back, 2 bases at V and 5 bases at J, with 10 bases in the middle. The germline V gene has CDR1 SGHAT and CDR2 FQNNGV. CDR3 length: 14 residues. CDR3 region: CASSLKLADQPQHF. The DNA of the CDR3 is TGTGCCAGCAGCTTAAAATTAGCGGATCAGCCCCAGCATTTT.

The V call is TRBV4-3, the J call TRBJ2-3, with D possibly matching TRBD2 (6 bases). The ends were cut back, 0 bases at V and 6 bases at J, with 16 bases in the middle. The CDR3 spans 16 residues. Germline V gene lookup returns CDR1 LGHNA and CDR2 YSLEER. This CDR3 is CASSQETGGFGDTQYF. CDR3 in DNA: TGCGCCAGCAGCCAAGAAACTGGAGGGTTCGGGGATACGCAGTATTTT.

This chain connects TRBV6-4 to TRBJ2-3; a possible D gene is TRBD1 (6 bases). Germline V CDR1 and CDR2: MRHNA, SNTAGT. V was trimmed by 5 bases and J by 0 bases, leaving 12 bases between them. The CDR3 is 15 amino acids. The CDR3 nucleotides are TGTGCCAGCAGTTACAGGGCAGCTAGCACAGATACGCAGTATTTT. Amino acids: CASSYRAASTDTQYF.

The rearrangement links TRBV7-9 to TRBJ2-5; 9 positions agree with TRBD1. The CDR3 contains 15 residues. Germline V gene lookup returns CDR1 SEHNR and CDR2 FQNEAQ (reference sequence). The V and J ends lost 4 bases and 2 bases, in that order; junction bases with no gene match: 5. The CDR3: CASSSYGQGQETQYF. The CDR3 region has the DNA TGTGCCAGCAGCTCCTACGGACAGGGGCAAGAGACCCAGTACTTC.

This clone appeared a few times. The rearrangement uses TRBV5-1 and TRBJ2-2, with D possibly matching TRBD2 (5 bases). V lost 5 bases and J lost 7, with 18 bases in between. Germline assignment: CDR1 SGHRS and CDR2 YFSETQ. CDR3 length: 15 residues. The CDR3 DNA sequence: TGCGCCAGCAGTGGAGCGGCTAGTTCCGGCGGGGAGCTGTTTTTT. Protein: CASSGAASSGGELFF.

This rearrangement joins TRBV5-5 to TRBJ2-7; 8 positions match TRBD1. The CDR3 length is 16 residues. The germline CDR1 and CDR2 sequences are SGHKS and YYEKEE (reference sequence). Losses at the gene ends were 0 bases for V and 4 bases for J; bases not matched to a gene: 9. The CDR3 loop reads CASSLGQGSDGYEQYF. The CDR3 bases are TGTGCCAGCAGCTTGGGACAGGGGTCCGATGGGTACGAGCAGTACTTC.

V is TRBV6-5 and J is TRBJ2-5; 9 nucleotides match TRBD2. This CDR3 is built from 16 residues. The J segment lost 5 bases and the V segment lost 2 bases, leaving 9 bases of the junction unmatched. Germline V gene lookup returns CDR1 MNHEY and CDR2 SVGAGI. CDR3 amino acids: CASSYDLAGLGETQYF. The CDR3, as DNA: TGTGCCAGCAGTTACGACCTAGCGGGACTTGGGGAGACCCAGTACTTC.

As for this clone: The same CDR3 arises from other DNA sequences in this sample as well. This CDR3 is CASSLAGGSTDTQYF. The DNA of the CDR3 is TGTGCCAGCAGCCTAGCGGGAGGGAGCACAGATACGCAGTATTTT. The chain carries TRBV7-3 and TRBJ2-3; 12 nucleotides agree with TRBD2. The CDR3 contains 15 residues. Germline V gives CDR1 SGHTA, CDR2 FQGTGA. The V gene end was trimmed by 5 bases and the J gene end by 0 bases; junction bases not matched to a gene: 0.

The J gene is TRBJ2-3, the V gene TRBV5-4; 11 bases match TRBD2. Germline V gene data show CDR1 as SGHNT and CDR2 as YYREEE (reference sequence). The CDR3 is 18 residues long. J gave up 5 bases and V 4 bases, and 15 bases lay outside the gene matches. Here the CDR3 reads CASSLAAGLAEGGDTQYF. For the CDR3, the DNA is TGTGCCAGCAGCCTGGCCGCGGGACTAGCGGAGGGGGGAGATACGCAGTATTTT.

This clone was seen once. The genes are TRBV6-4 and TRBJ1-1; D not resolved. This CDR3 spans 13 amino acids. Trimming cost V 4 bases and J 1 base, with 7 bases left between them. Per germline, CDR1 MRHNA and CDR2 SNTAGT. CDR3 in amino acids: CASSGARNTEAFF. In DNA form, the CDR3 reads TGTGCCAGCAGTGGGGCCAGGAACACTGAAGCTTTCTTT.

This clone came up a few times. CDR3 DNA: TGTGCCAGCAGTTACTGGGACAGCAATAATTCACCCCTCCACTTT. This gives the protein CASSYWDSNNSPLHF. This chain uses TRBV6-5 with TRBJ1-6; 7 bases are a match to TRBD1. The length of the CDR3 is 15 residues. CDR1 is MNHEY, CDR2 SVGAGI, per germline. V dropped 1 base and J dropped 5; count of bases not matched to a gene: 2.

On this clone: This CDR3 is also generated by other DNA sequences in the sample. CDR3 nucleotides: TGTGCCAGCTCACCCCCGGGACTAGCGGGAGCGGGCGAGCAGTACTTC. Translated, it gives CASSPPGLAGAGEQYF. V and J are TRBV18 and TRBJ2-7, with TRBD2 matching over 14 bases. Germline loops: CDR1 KGHSH, CDR2 LQKENI. Unmatched junction bases numbered 7, after V lost 3 bases and J lost 6 bases. The CDR3 consists of 16 residues. Looking up the rest from reference TRBV18 and TRBJ2-7 gives the full variable domain: NAGVMQNPRHLVRRRGQEARLRCSPMKGHSHVYWYRQLPEEGLKFMVYLQKENIIDESGMPKERFSAEFPKEGPSILRIQQVVRGDSAAYFCASSPPGLAGAGEQYFGPGTRLTVT.

The chain joins TRBV5-6 to TRBJ2-2; 7 bases map to TRBD1. Per germline, CDR1 SGHDT and CDR2 YYEEEE. The CDR3 runs to 17 residues. V trimming: 0 bases; J trimming: 0 bases; junction bases outside the gene matches: 5. CDR3 sequence: CASSLGRDRPNTGELFF. The CDR3 DNA is TGTGCCAGCAGCTTGGGCCGGGACAGACCGAACACCGGGGAGCTGTTTTTT.

The chain combines TRBV30 with TRBJ2-5; D is possibly TRBD2 (6 bases). The CDR3 has 13 amino acids. Germline V gene lookup returns CDR1 GTSNPN and CDR2 SVGIG (reference sequence). V dropped 8 bases and J dropped 3 bases, with 16 bases sitting between them. The CDR3 region has the DNA TGTGCCACCCAAGCGGGCCAAAAAGAGACCCAGTACTTC. It is translated as CATQAGQKETQYF.

J is TRBJ1-6 and V is TRBV7-8; 8 bases are a match to TRBD1. CDR3 length: 15 residues. The V and J ends lost 1 base and 9 bases, in that order; junction bases with no gene match: 5. CDR1 and CDR2 (germline): SGHVS, FQNEAQ. The CDR3 protein is CASSLEQGARSPLHF. CDR3 bases: TGTGCCAGCAGCTTAGAGCAGGGGGCGCGTTCACCCCTCCACTTT.

This chain joins TRBV7-2 and TRBJ2-1; 11 bases line up with TRBD2. Germline CDR1 and CDR2: SGHTA and FQGNSA. This CDR3 is built from 16 residues. The V gene end was trimmed by 5 bases and the J gene end by 2 bases; junction bases not matched to a gene: 5. This chain's CDR3 is CASSPRLAGTYNEQFF. DNA of the CDR3: TGTGCCAGCAGCCCCAGACTAGCGGGGACCTACAATGAGCAGTTCTTC.

This clone was observed once. V and J are TRBV2 and TRBJ1-2; TRBD1 agrees at 8 bases. V was clipped by 4 bases and J by 5 bases; unmatched bases: 3. This CDR3 comprises 13 residues. CDR1 and CDR2 from the germline V gene are SNHLY and FYNNEI. DNA for the CDR3: TGTGCCAGCAGTGCCGACAGGGGTTATGGCTACACCTTC. It codes for CASSADRGYGYTF.

V usage is TRBV11-2 and J usage is TRBJ2-3; D remains unclear. V dropped 1 base and J dropped 2 bases, with 7 bases sitting between them. Germline V gene sequence: CDR1 SGHAT, CDR2 FQNNGV. This CDR3 has 14 amino acids. In DNA, the CDR3 is TGTGCCAGCAGCTTAGGGGCTCTCACAGATACGCAGTATTTT. Encoded protein: CASSLGALTDTQYF.

The chain has TRBV7-2 and TRBJ1-1, with TRBD1 matching 8 bases. Per the germline V gene, CDR1 is SGHTA and CDR2 is FQGNSA. The CDR3 covers 17 residues. V lost 7 bases to trimming and J lost 5 bases; unmatched junction nucleotides: 18. The DNA for the CDR3 is TGTGCCAGCACCCCGTTCACCCAGGGGGCCGGAGGAACTGAAGCTTTCTTT. Translation gives CASTPFTQGAGGTEAFF.

This chain joins TRBV25-1 and TRBJ1-1, with a possible D match to TRBD1 (5 bases). Deletions cut 0 bases from V and 4 bases from J, with 9 bases between. This CDR3 contains 14 residues. The germline V gene has CDR1 MGHDK and CDR2 SYGVNS. CDR3 sequence reads: CASSEYLGGTEAFF. CDR3 bases: TGTGCCAGCAGTGAATACCTCGGGGGCACTGAAGCTTTCTTT.